One sample yielded the 30 T cell receptor beta chains listed below, sequenced in a study of cytomegalovirus exposure and HLA in healthy donors. Vbeta (60) and Jbeta (13) primers were used in the PCR. Profiled with immunoSEQ multiplex PCR; TCRdb holds only in-frame clones, not every one. This sample has around 100,000 clones, with 65% to 80% found just once. Source material: PBMCs. The source is a man aged 30-40 years in good health and CMV-seropositive.

The genes are TRBV11-3 and TRBJ2-3; 7 positions match TRBD1. There are 15 residues in the CDR3. CDR1 and CDR2 from the germline V gene are SGHNT and YENEEA. The V segment lost 6 bases and the J segment 0 bases; nucleotides outside the gene matches: 6. DNA for the CDR3: TGTGCCAGCAGTTTGGGGACAGAAAGCACAGATACGCAGTATTTT. Its translation: CASSLGTESTDTQYF.

This clone was detected once. It is unclear where the CDR3 begins or ends on the DNA, so no DNA is shown, and the CDR3 is as TCRdb lists it. The V gene is TRBV29-1, the J gene TRBJ1-2; TRBD1 is taken as the D call from the table, unchecked against the DNA. The germline V gene encodes CDR1 SQVTM and CDR2 ANQGSEA. The length of the CDR3 is 15 amino acids, counting both ends. The chain's CDR3 is CSVGGGTGGLSGYPF.

The chain is built from TRBV11-3 and TRBJ2-5; 8 nucleotides align to TRBD1. This CDR3 comprises 16 residues. Germline loops: CDR1 SGHNT, CDR2 YENEEA. Trimming removed 0 bases from V and 5 bases from J; junction bases left unmatched: 8. The CDR3 sequence is CASSLDSTGGRETQYF. The CDR3 nucleotides are TGTGCCAGCAGCTTAGATAGTACAGGGGGACGGGAGACCCAGTACTTC.

The sample holds a few counts of this clone. The rearrangement links TRBV4-2 to TRBJ2-3; 7 nucleotides line up with TRBD2. The CDR3 is 16 amino acids. Per the germline V gene, CDR1 is LGHNA and CDR2 is YNFKEQ. The V gene end was trimmed by 3 bases and the J gene end by 4 bases; junction bases not matched to a gene: 10. For the CDR3, the DNA is TGTGCCAGCAGCCAGGCAGCGGGAAATACCGCAGATACGCAGTATTTT. Protein product: CASSQAAGNTADTQYF.

This clone has a single count. Here the CDR3 reads CASSAYNQPQHF. The CDR3 coding sequence is TGTGCCAGCAGTGCCTACAATCAGCCCCAGCATTTT. The chain has TRBV27 and TRBJ1-5; the D is unclear. The CDR3 runs to 12 residues. V was shortened by 5 bases and J by 3 bases, with 5 bases between the two germline ends. The germline V gene encodes CDR1 MNHEY and CDR2 SMNVEV (reference sequence).

This clone was picked up a small number of times. The junction differs from germline at one of its ends, possibly a read error. The CDR3 loop reads CASSLSVSVTNF. The CDR3 DNA follows: TGTGCCAGCAGCTTGTCTGTTAGTGTCACCAATTTT. The chain carries TRBV7-2 and TRBJ1-1, with no clear D. This CDR3 contains 12 residues. The germline V gene has CDR1 SGHTA and CDR2 FQGNSA.

This clone appeared a single time. This chain uses TRBV7-9 with TRBJ1-2; TRBD1 is a possible D gene (6 bases). The CDR3 loop spans 15 amino acids. Looked up from germline, CDR1 is SEHNR and CDR2 is FQNEAQ (reference sequence). Trimming removed 7 bases from V and 4 bases from J, with 19 bases in between. The CDR3 DNA sequence: TGTGCCAGCACTGACCGGACAGAACCTATCTATGGCTACACCTTC. This codes for CASTDRTEPIYGYTF.

The chain is built from TRBV5-1 and TRBJ1-2; 7 bases line up with TRBD1. Germline V gene sequence: CDR1 SGHRS, CDR2 YFSETQ. Trimming took 6 bases from V and 2 from J; bases not matched to a gene: 10. This CDR3 spans 15 amino acids. The CDR3, as DNA: TGCGCCAGCACCACAACGACAGGGTCGAACTATGGCTACACCTTC. Protein sequence: CASTTTTGSNYGYTF.

The chain joins TRBV6-6 to TRBJ1-5, with D possibly being TRBD1 (6 bases). With 7 bases removed from V and 3 bases from J, the gap between germline ends came to 10 bases. The CDR3 runs to 13 residues. Germline V gene data show CDR1 as MNHNY and CDR2 as SVGAGI (reference sequence). CDR3 amino acids: CASKEGVNQPQHF. The CDR3 bases are TGTGCCAGCAAAGAGGGGGTCAATCAGCCCCAGCATTTT.

On this clone: The junction differs from germline at one of its ends, possibly a read error. The V and J genes are TRBV7-9 and TRBJ1-2; TRBD1 agrees at 10 bases. The germline CDR1 and CDR2 sequences are SEHNR and FQNEAQ (reference sequence). The CDR3 loop spans 15 amino acids. In nucleotides, the CDR3 is TGTTCCAGCAGCTCCGAGGGACAGGGGAAGGTCGGCTACACCTTC. The encoded protein is CSSSSEGQGKVGYTF.

This clone came up a few times. The CDR3 loop is CASSLAHRDSYEQYF. CDR3 sequence (DNA): TGTGCCAGCAGCTTAGCGCACAGGGACTCCTACGAGCAGTACTTC. The V gene is TRBV7-6, the J gene TRBJ2-7; the D gene is possibly TRBD1 (6 bases). The CDR3 length is 15 residues. The germline V and J ends were trimmed by 0 bases and 0 bases, with 9 bases remaining between them. Germline lookup yields CDR1 SGHVS and CDR2 FNYEAQ.

The CDR3 nucleotides read TGTGCCAGCAGATACCGCGGACTCCGCACAGATACGCAGTATTTT. It yields the protein CASRYRGLRTDTQYF. This chain links TRBV6-5 with TRBJ2-3, with D tentatively TRBD2 (5 bases). Between the trimmed V and J ends, which lost 6 bases and 1 base, there was a span of 14 bases. Germline lookup yields CDR1 MNHEY and CDR2 SVGAGI. The CDR3 is 15 amino acids.

This clone was observed a handful of times. The genes are TRBV5-5 and TRBJ1-1; no firm D call. The CDR3 length is 17 residues. With 0 bases removed from V and 1 base from J, the gap between germline ends came to 16 bases. The germline V gene has CDR1 SGHKS and CDR2 YYEKEE (reference sequence). CDR3 in amino acids: CASSLALNRVGNTEAFF. The CDR3, as DNA: TGTGCCAGCAGCTTGGCTCTCAACCGGGTTGGGAACACTGAAGCTTTCTTT.

V gene TRBV27 combines with J gene TRBJ2-5; TRBD2 agrees at 8 bases. CDR3 length equals 16 residues. Looked up from germline, CDR1 is MNHEY and CDR2 is SMNVEV (reference sequence). After removal of 6 bases from V and 4 bases from J, the junction contained 13 bases not matched to a gene. The CDR3 protein is CASSKTARGGPETQYF. CDR3 bases: TGTGCCAGCAGCAAGACCGCCCGGGGGGGCCCAGAGACCCAGTACTTC.

This chain joins TRBV13 and TRBJ2-5; 10 nucleotides agree with TRBD2. The closer fit of TRBJ2-7 to the DNA end suggests the J call may be wrong. CDR1 and CDR2 (germline): PRHDT, FYEKMQ (reference sequence). This CDR3 is built from 14 residues. The CDR3 reads CASSFSGGAGEQYF. Here the CDR3 DNA reads TGTGCCAGCAGCTTCAGCGGGGGGGCCGGCGAGCAGTACTTC.

This chain uses TRBV18 with TRBJ1-2; 8 bases align to TRBD1. This CDR3 has 15 amino acids. V dropped 2 bases and J dropped 6; count of bases not matched to a gene: 8. CDR1 KGHSH and CDR2 LQKENI come from the germline V gene. The CDR3 is CASSPNTDRGNGYTF. CDR3 sequence (DNA): TGTGCCAGCTCACCAAATACCGACAGGGGTAATGGCTACACCTTC.

A few counts support this clone. CDR3 region: CASSSYGGTEAFF. CDR3 bases: TGTGCCAGCAGCTCCTACGGGGGCACTGAAGCTTTCTTT. The chain joins TRBV7-9 to TRBJ1-1, with TRBD1 as a possible D gene (5 bases). CDR1 is SEHNR and CDR2 is FQNEAQ in the germline V gene (reference sequence). The CDR3 is made up of 13 amino acids. The V and J ends lost 4 bases and 4 bases respectively, with 10 bases between them.

The chain carries TRBV6-1 and TRBJ1-6; D is uncertain. Germline loops: CDR1 MNHNS, CDR2 SASEGT. Trimming took 4 bases from V and 6 from J, leaving 10 bases between them. The CDR3 runs to 14 residues. Written as DNA, the CDR3 is TGTGCCAGCAGTGTTGGCGGCGTTAATTCACCCCTCCACTTT. This codes for CASSVGGVNSPLHF.

The V gene is TRBV14, the J gene TRBJ1-4; 10 bases fit TRBD1. CDR1 and CDR2 (germline): SGHDN, FVKESK. The CDR3 has 17 residues. Trimming cost V 0 bases and J 8 bases; bases outside gene matches: 9. The CDR3 loop reads CASSQDRSWTGGEKLFF. The CDR3 coding sequence is TGTGCCAGCAGCCAAGATCGGTCATGGACAGGGGGGGAAAAACTGTTTTTT. Complete variable domain (other parts from reference TRBV14 and TRBJ1-4): EAGVTQFPSHSVIEKGQTVTLRCDPISGHDNLYWYRRVMGKEIKFLLHFVKESKQDESGMPNNRFLAERTGGTYSTLKVQPAELEDSGVYFCASSQDRSWTGGEKLFFGSGTQLSVL.

J is TRBJ2-7 and V is TRBV29-1, with D perhaps TRBD1 (7 bases). The CDR3 sequence is 16 residues long. Trimming took off 4 bases at V and 5 bases at J, with 24 bases between the two ends. In germline, CDR1 is SQVTM, CDR2 ANQGSEA. This chain's CDR3 is CSVGIPGGLATDEQYF. The DNA for the CDR3 is TGCAGCGTTGGAATACCAGGGGGGTTGGCTACGGACGAGCAGTACTTC.

This chain connects TRBV28 to TRBJ2-7, with 10 bases aligning to TRBD1. This CDR3 has 15 residues. V trimming: 2 bases; J trimming: 2 bases; junction bases outside the gene matches: 3. From germline, CDR1 is MDHEN and CDR2 SYDVKM. The CDR3 region has the DNA TGTGCCAGCAGTTTAACGGGACAGGGGACCTACGAGCAGTACTTC. It is translated as CASSLTGQGTYEQYF.

J is TRBJ1-6 and V is TRBV11-2; the D is unclear. With 1 base removed from V and 5 bases from J, the gap between germline ends came to 15 bases. The CDR3 is made up of 17 amino acids. Germline assignment: CDR1 SGHAT and CDR2 FQNNGV. The DNA for the CDR3 is TGTGCCAGCAGCTTAGTAGTTGCAGGCCGGAATAATTCACCCCTCCACTTT. This translates into CASSLVVAGRNNSPLHF.

This clone was detected once. The chain carries TRBV6-5 and TRBJ1-2; 9 bases match TRBD1. The CDR3 consists of 14 residues. The trim removed 0 bases at V and 6 bases at J, leaving 2 bases unmatched. Germline CDR1 reads MNHEY; CDR2 reads SVGAGI. The CDR3 is CASSYSRTGDGYTF. CDR3 nucleotides: TGTGCCAGCAGTTACTCCAGGACAGGGGATGGCTACACCTTC.

Of note for this clone: The junction departs from germline at one end; a sequencing error may be responsible. The chain combines TRBV15 with TRBJ1-2, with unresolved D. The CDR3 is 17 residues long. CDR1 is LNHNV and CDR2 is YYDKDF in the germline V gene (reference sequence). The DNA for the CDR3 is TGTGCCACCAGCAGAGAGGAGGACCCACTGACAAACTATGGCTACCCCTTC. Translation gives CATSREEDPLTNYGYPF.

The rearrangement joins TRBV15 to TRBJ1-1; D gene uncertain. Germline assignment: CDR1 LNHNV and CDR2 YYDKDF (reference sequence). There are 12 residues in the CDR3. Between the trimmed V and J ends, which lost 3 bases and 3 bases, there was a span of 5 bases. CDR3 DNA sequence: TGTGCCACCAGCAGTGGAGACACTGAAGCTTTCTTT. Protein sequence: CATSSGDTEAFF.

The gene calls are TRBV5-4 and TRBJ2-7, with D tentatively TRBD2 (5 bases). The CDR3 extends over 14 amino acids. CDR1 and CDR2 (germline): SGHNT, YYREEE (reference sequence). Trimming took 4 bases from V and 5 from J, leaving 16 bases between them. CDR3 amino acids: CASSRWRAGNEQYF. In DNA form, the CDR3 reads TGTGCCAGCAGCCGGTGGCGGGCCGGGAACGAGCAGTACTTC.

This clone was counted between two and nine times. The chain recombines TRBV6-1 with TRBJ2-7, with 11 bases matching TRBD1. V lost 6 bases to trimming and J lost 4 bases; unmatched junction nucleotides: 5. Germline CDR1 MNHNS, CDR2 SASEGT. This CDR3 region has 14 residues. CDR3 sequence: CASSPGQGGYEQYF. CDR3 nucleotides: TGTGCCAGCAGCCCGGGACAGGGGGGATACGAGCAGTACTTC.

The chain joins TRBV10-1 to TRBJ1-1; maybe TRBD1 (6 bases). V lost 2 bases and J lost 6, with 10 bases in between. The CDR3 covers 13 residues. Looked up from germline, CDR1 is WNHNN and CDR2 is SYGVQD (reference sequence). The CDR3 region has the DNA TGCGCCAGCAGTGAGGCAGGGGTCTCTGAAGCTTTCTTT. Protein: CASSEAGVSEAFF.

In this sample, this clone turned up a few times. Compared with germline, one end of the junction differs, possibly owing to a read error. The chain employs TRBV6-6 and TRBJ1-5; 7 bases are shared with TRBD1. This CDR3 region has 12 residues. The V gene's germline CDR1 is MNHNY and CDR2 SVGAGI (reference sequence). Here the CDR3 DNA reads TGTGCCAGCAGCGAGACAGGGCGGAGGAATTCCTTT. The encoded protein is CASSETGRRNSF.

J is TRBJ1-3 and V is TRBV5-1; no reliable D call. CDR3 size: 15 residues. Germline CDR1 is SGHRS and CDR2 is YFSETQ. V gave up 4 bases and J gave up 4 bases, with 15 bases separating them. CDR3 region: CASSLGRLRGNTIYF. In DNA form, the CDR3 reads TGCGCCAGCAGCCTCGGGAGGCTGAGGGGAAACACCATATATTTT.